The present T cell receptor (beta chain) was sequenced within a study of blood T cell repertoires in COVID-19. CDR1 and CDR2 (germline): LNHDA, SQIVND (reference sequence). The CDR3 consists of 15 residues. The V and J ends lost 5 bases and 5 bases, in that order; junction bases with no gene match: 9. Assay used: immunoSEQ multiplex PCR; TCRdb lists only in-frame clones, some missing. The table lists approximately 310,000 clones, 75% to 90% of them singletons. The TCR was taken from a man aged 55 to 70 who had recovered from COVID-19. The chain is built from TRBV19 and TRBJ2-3; 8 bases align to TRBD1. The sample was PBMCs or T cells enriched from blood (not recorded which). This CDR3 reads CASSPWGQERDTQYF. The CDR3 DNA reads as TGTGCCAGTAGTCCCTGGGGACAGGAACGAGATACGCAGTATTTT.